This T cell receptor beta chain was observed in a study of immune evolution from preneoplasia to lung adenocarcinoma. Histologic diagnosis was independently verified by two lung pathologists. Clones were read by immunoSEQ multiplex PCR, and TCRdb kept only the in-frame ones, dropping some. The table records about 41,000 clones, more than 60% of them present only once. CDR1 is KGHSH and CDR2 is LQKENI in the germline V gene. V was pared by 6 bases and J by 8 bases, with 13 bases between. There are 13 residues in the CDR3. The clonotype comes from a person in their sixties with lung adenocarcinoma. The source material was FFPE invasive lung adenocarcinoma tissue. This chain connects TRBV18 to TRBJ1-4; D is ambiguous. The CDR3 loop reads CASSSGLLEKLFF. The CDR3 bases are TGTGCCAGCTCGTCCGGACTTTTGGAAAAACTGTTTTTT.